This TCR beta chain came from a study of CD8 T cells in Susac syndrome. Whole-study findings and limits: The authors acknowledged that their TCR sequencing and HLA analysis involved a relatively small number of individuals.

As to this clonotype: As yet, its antigen is unknown.

CD8+ and CD4+ T cells from blood underwent TCR beta sequencing, which was carried out in a high-throughput format. Controls matched for age and sex were healthy donors. An input of about 0.45 to 1 ug of RNA was subjected to reverse transcription using random hexamers. Using its own MiXCR run on the immunoSEQ multiplex PCR reads, TCRdb lists one record per CDR3 protein. The data contain more than 150,000 distinct CDR3 sequences, around 92% of them singletons. Germline trimming cut 2 bases from V and 0 bases from J; bases unmatched to any gene: 14. CDR3 length: 20 amino acids. Germline V gene data show CDR1 as SNHLY and CDR2 as FYNNEI.

The sequencing input was CD4+ T cells from PBMCs. This TCR derives from a human donor in good health. The chain has TRBV2 and TRBJ2-1; 9 bases align to TRBD2. The CDR3 DNA follows: TGTGCCAGCAGTGAAATGATGGGACTAGCCTATGGGAGCTCCTACAATGAGCAGTTCTTC. Its translation: CASSEMMGLAYGSSYNEQFF.